The 14 T cell receptor beta chains below come from one sample, sequenced in a study of T cell repertoires in ileal Crohn's disease. Repertoires were generated with immunoSEQ multiplex PCR, while TCRdb's copy carries only in-frame clones and drops some. This table holds 5,500 to 8,500 clones, 74% found once. As to time point: proximal margin of the surgical specimen (macroscopically non-inflamed). Input material: ileal tissue. All receptors come from an adult with Crohn's disease.

This clone was detected a few times. The chain is built from TRBV7-9 and TRBJ2-2, with TRBD2 as a possible D gene (5 bases). Looked up from germline, CDR1 is SEHNR and CDR2 is FQNEAQ (reference sequence). V lost 5 bases, J lost 3 bases, and 13 bases lay in between. The CDR3 extends over 15 amino acids. CDR3 sequence reads: CASSKRIGDTGELFF. Here the CDR3 DNA reads TGTGCCAGCAGCAAACGTATCGGGGACACCGGGGAGCTGTTTTTT.

This clone was seen a few times. V usage is TRBV19 and J usage is TRBJ1-4; no definite D call. This CDR3 is 13 amino acids long. V was cut by 3 bases and J by 7 bases, with 9 bases left in between. CDR1 and CDR2 (germline): LNHDA, SQIVND (reference sequence). The CDR3 DNA sequence: TGTGCCAGTAGTATGGGCAGAACTGAAAAACTGTTTTTT. Protein: CASSMGRTEKLFF.

In its sample, this clone was seen a few times. The V and J genes are TRBV29-1 and TRBJ2-5, with 13 nucleotides matching TRBD2. Trimming took 5 bases from V and 4 from J; bases not matched to a gene: 19. The CDR3 totals 19 residues. The V gene's germline CDR1 is SQVTM and CDR2 ANQGSEA. This CDR3 is CSVQPRTSGSNELRETQYF. In DNA, the CDR3 is TGCAGCGTTCAACCCCGGACTAGCGGGAGTAATGAGCTGCGAGAGACCCAGTACTTC.

The chain joins TRBV28 to TRBJ2-5; D is ambiguous. CDR3 length: 14 residues. The germline V and J ends were trimmed by 3 bases and 3 bases, with 11 bases remaining between them. Germline CDR1 reads MDHEN; CDR2 reads SYDVKM. The CDR3 region has the DNA TGTGCCAGCAGTTTTGTGGCAGACGAAGAGACCCAGTACTTC. Translated: CASSFVADEETQYF. Looking up the rest from reference TRBV28 and TRBJ2-5 gives the full variable domain: DVKVTQSSRYLVKRTGEKVFLECVQDMDHENMFWYRQDPGLGLRLIYFSYDVKMKEKGDIPEGYSVSREKKERFSLILESASTNQTSMYLCASSFVADEETQYFGPGTRLLVL.

The chain has TRBV5-4 and TRBJ1-1; no definite D call. CDR1 is SGHNT, CDR2 YYREEE, per germline (reference sequence). CDR3 length: 15 amino acids. With 5 bases removed from V and 1 base from J, the gap between germline ends came to 15 bases. CDR3 in amino acids: CASRLGSTSNTEAFF. The CDR3 coding sequence is TGTGCCAGCAGGTTAGGTAGTACGTCGAACACTGAAGCTTTCTTT.

This sequence joins TRBV15 and TRBJ2-3; D might be TRBD1 (6 bases). Germline lookup yields CDR1 LNHNV and CDR2 YYDKDF (reference sequence). The CDR3 length is 15 residues. V was shortened by 8 bases and J by 8 bases, with 23 bases between the two germline ends. The CDR3 sequence is CATGSISPGHRTQYF. Written as DNA, the CDR3 is TGTGCCACCGGGTCCATCTCGCCGGGACATCGTACGCAGTATTTT.

The CDR3 is CASSLVGTSGSRYEQYF. The CDR3 coding sequence is TGTGCCAGCAGCTTAGTAGGGACTAGCGGGAGCCGCTACGAGCAGTACTTC. The chain is built from TRBV7-2 and TRBJ2-7, with TRBD2 matching over 14 bases. Germline CDR1 SGHTA, CDR2 FQGNSA. The ends lost 1 base at V and 3 bases at J; junction bases unmatched: 5. This CDR3 comprises 17 residues. Full variable domain (remainder filled in from reference TRBV7-2 and TRBJ2-7): GAGVSQSPSNKVTEKGKDVELRCDPISGHTALYWYRQSLGQGLEFLIYFQGNSAPDKSGLPSDRFSAERTGGSVSTLTIQRTQQEDSAVYLCASSLVGTSGSRYEQYFGPGTRLTVT.

This chain uses TRBV19 with TRBJ1-1; D is perhaps TRBD1 (6 bases). The germline V and J ends were trimmed by 3 bases and 4 bases, with 12 bases remaining between them. Germline V gene data show CDR1 as LNHDA and CDR2 as SQIVND (reference sequence). The CDR3 loop spans 14 amino acids. The CDR3 DNA reads TGTGCCAGTAGTATTGGACAGTTGGTCACTGAAGCTTTCTTT. Protein sequence: CASSIGQLVTEAFF.

J is TRBJ1-4 and V is TRBV28, with D possibly being TRBD1 (5 bases). V was clipped by 1 base and J by 8 bases, with 14 bases between them. Germline V CDR1 and CDR2: MDHEN, SYDVKM. This CDR3 region has 15 residues. The CDR3 DNA reads as TGTGCCAGCAGTTTATTAGCCAGGGAGGGGGAAAAACTGTTTTTT. Residues: CASSLLAREGEKLFF. Variable domain in full (rest from reference TRBV28 and TRBJ1-4): DVKVTQSSRYLVKRTGEKVFLECVQDMDHENMFWYRQDPGLGLRLIYFSYDVKMKEKGDIPEGYSVSREKKERFSLILESASTNQTSMYLCASSLLAREGEKLFFGSGTQLSVL.

In DNA form, the CDR3 reads TGTGCCAGCAGGGCGAACAGGGACTCTGGAAACACCATATATTTT. Its translation: CASRANRDSGNTIYF. The chain has TRBV27 and TRBJ1-3; D possibly corresponds to TRBD1 (6 bases). Germline assignment: CDR1 MNHEY and CDR2 SMNVEV (reference sequence). The CDR3 is made up of 15 amino acids. Trimming shortened V by 6 bases and J by 0 bases, and 12 bases separated the two germline ends.

In DNA form, the CDR3 reads TGTGCCAGCTCACTTGGCTCGAATGGCTACACCTTC. Its translation: CASSLGSNGYTF. The chain combines TRBV18 with TRBJ1-2, with D unclear. This CDR3 contains 12 residues. Germline lookup yields CDR1 KGHSH and CDR2 LQKENI. V gave up 4 bases and J gave up 6 bases, with 9 bases separating them.

To note about this clone: One junction end does not reproduce the germline sequence, and a read error may be involved. The same CDR3 is also encoded by other DNA sequences in this sample. The CDR3 is CASSEAGQGYGYTF. CDR3 coding DNA: TGTGCCAGTAGTGAAGCGGGACAGGGGTATGGCTACACCTTC. The chain is built from TRBV6-1 and TRBJ1-2; 10 bases match TRBD1. The CDR3 length is 14 residues. The germline V gene has CDR1 MNHNS and CDR2 SASEGT.

This chain connects TRBV6-5 to TRBJ2-7, with D perhaps TRBD2 (5 bases). The CDR3 totals 14 residues. CDR1 and CDR2 (germline): MNHEY, SVGAGI. V was cut by 8 bases and J by 3 bases, with 17 bases left in between. CDR3 coding DNA: TGTGCCAGCGGACCGGGCGGGCAGGTCTACGAGCAGTACTTC. Protein: CASGPGGQVYEQYF.

The rearrangement joins TRBV28 to TRBJ2-7, with 7 bases matching TRBD2. Per the germline V gene, CDR1 is MDHEN and CDR2 is SYDVKM. The CDR3 runs 16 residues. Trimming at V came to 2 bases and at J to 5 bases, leaving 12 bases not matched to a gene. The CDR3 loop is CASSLELAEVPDEQYF. The CDR3 DNA reads TGTGCCAGCAGTTTAGAGCTAGCGGAGGTACCGGACGAGCAGTACTTC.